This is a list of T cell receptor beta chains from one sample in a study of shared clonotypes between healthy human individuals. TCRdb's table, derived via immunoSEQ multiplex PCR, lists solely in-frame clones and lacks some. Among fewer than 3 million clones listed, around 90% were seen once. Source material: naive CD4+ T cells from PBMCs. Receptor source: a man younger than 30 in good health. Some clones in this sample may be carry-over from other donors' samples. Each CDR3 is given with its conserved first and last residue. Fields, in order: CDR3 length, D gene, J gene, V gene, CDR3 protein. The D gene is left open where the match is weak.

CDR3 length: 15; D gene: NA; J gene: TRBJ2-7; V gene: TRBV5-1; CDR3 protein: CASSLGDLLTYEQYF
CDR3 length: 13; D gene: NA; J gene: TRBJ1-3; V gene: TRBV9; CDR3 protein: CATPGLFENTIYF
CDR3 length: 10; D gene: NA; J gene: TRBJ2-1; V gene: TRBV28; CDR3 protein: CATRYNEQFF
CDR3 length: 14; D gene: NA; J gene: TRBJ2-5; V gene: TRBV6-5; CDR3 protein: CASSYSRVQETQYF
CDR3 length: 15; D gene: NA; J gene: TRBJ2-5; V gene: TRBV7-9; CDR3 protein: CASSSTYTPQETQYF
CDR3 length: 15; D gene: TRBD1; J gene: TRBJ2-7; V gene: TRBV6-6; CDR3 protein: CASSIGTVGRYEQYF
CDR3 length: 11; D gene: NA; J gene: TRBJ2-3; V gene: TRBV14; CDR3 protein: CASSQDRGQYF
CDR3 length: 13; D gene: NA; J gene: TRBJ1-1; V gene: TRBV7-9; CDR3 protein: CASSPTVNTEAFF
CDR3 length: 18; D gene: NA; J gene: TRBJ2-5; V gene: TRBV5-1; CDR3 protein: CASSLSLRRRTQGETQYF
CDR3 length: 14; D gene: NA; J gene: TRBJ1-2; V gene: TRBV15; CDR3 protein: CATSRDLVGNGYTF
CDR3 length: 15; D gene: NA; J gene: TRBJ2-3; V gene: TRBV9; CDR3 protein: CASSVDEGITDTQYF